Listed here are 15 T cell receptor beta chains from one sample, sequenced in a study of CD4 T cells in relation to SARS-CoV-2 and coronaviruses. Antigens of these TCRs are unknown. Produced via immunoSEQ multiplex PCR; TCRdb's table is partial and in-frame only. The table includes about 47,000 clones, over 70% detected once. Sequenced: naive CD4+ T cells from PBMCs, cultured in vitro. The subset denotes: naive CD4+ T cells isolated by negative enrichment. Source of these receptors: an adult with COVID-19.

The rearrangement links TRBV5-6 to TRBJ2-2, with TRBD1 identical over 7 bases. The trim removed 3 bases at V and 6 bases at J, leaving 2 bases unmatched. The CDR3 is made up of 13 amino acids. Germline V gene sequence: CDR1 SGHDT, CDR2 YYEEEE. This chain's CDR3 is CASSSTGAGELFF. CDR3 nucleotide sequence: TGTGCCAGCAGCTCCACAGGGGCCGGGGAGCTGTTTTTT. Complete variable domain (other parts from reference TRBV5-6 and TRBJ2-2): DAGVTQSPTHLIKTRGQQVTLRCSPKSGHDTVSWYQQALGQGPQFIFQYYEEEERQRGNFPDRFSGHQFPNYSSELNVNALLLGDSALYLCASSSTGAGELFFGEGSRLTVL.

The chain employs TRBV27 and TRBJ2-2; possibly TRBD2 for D (6 bases). CDR3 length: 16 amino acids. Trimming took off 3 bases at V and 4 bases at J, with 15 bases between the two ends. Germline V gene lookup returns CDR1 MNHEY and CDR2 SMNVEV (reference sequence). Written as DNA, the CDR3 is TGTGCCAGCAGTTTCCAACCCGGAGCGGGCACCGGGGAGCTGTTTTTT. Translated: CASSFQPGAGTGELFF.

The genes are TRBV7-9 and TRBJ1-5; possible D gene TRBD1, 5 bases. The CDR3 runs 13 residues. Trimming stripped 5 bases from V and 4 bases from J, with 9 bases between. Germline CDR1 SEHNR, CDR2 FQNEAQ (reference sequence). The CDR3 nucleotides read TGTGCCAGCAGCCAGGGTCGAAATCAGCCCCAGCATTTT. Translating gives CASSQGRNQPQHF.

V usage is TRBV29-1 and J usage is TRBJ1-4; TRBD1 agrees at 7 bases. The germline V gene encodes CDR1 SQVTM and CDR2 ANQGSEA. The CDR3 contains 14 residues. J was trimmed by 7 bases and V by 7 bases; bases with no gene match: 12. In DNA, the CDR3 is TGCAGCGCTACTCGCAGGGGGTTGGGTGAAAAACTGTTTTTT. Protein sequence: CSATRRGLGEKLFF. Together with reference TRBV29-1 and TRBJ1-4, the CDR3 gives the full variable domain: SAVISQKPSRDICQRGTSLTIQCQVDSQVTMMFWYRQQPGQSLTLIATANQGSEATYESGFVIDKFPISRPNLTFSTLTVSNMSPEDSSIYLCSATRRGLGEKLFFGSGTQLSVL.

The chain links TRBV10-2 to TRBJ2-7; no clear D. The V end was cut by 0 bases, the J end by 4 bases, with 4 bases between. Germline V lookup: CDR1 WSHSY, CDR2 SAAADI. The CDR3 has 12 amino acids. CDR3 loop: CASSESSYEQYF. CDR3 coding DNA: TGCGCCAGCAGTGAGTCCTCGTACGAGCAGTACTTC.

This rearrangement joins TRBV5-1 to TRBJ2-5; D might be TRBD2 (5 bases). The CDR3 has 14 residues. The ends were cut back, 0 bases at V and 1 base at J, with 7 bases in the middle. Germline CDR1 and CDR2: SGHRS and YFSETQ. This CDR3 reads CASSLAGVQETQYF. The CDR3 bases are TGCGCCAGCAGCTTGGCCGGGGTCCAAGAGACCCAGTACTTC.

The chain couples TRBV2 to TRBJ1-6; D unresolved. CDR3 size: 14 residues. Germline CDR1 is SNHLY and CDR2 is FYNNEI. V dropped 1 base and J dropped 7 bases, with 8 bases sitting between them. The CDR3 nucleotides are TGTGCCAGCAGTGAAGGCACTACAAATTCACCCCTCCACTTT. Translation gives CASSEGTTNSPLHF. The full variable domain, rest sourced from reference TRBV2 and TRBJ1-6, is EPEVTQTPSHQVTQMGQEVILRCVPISNHLYFYWYRQILGQKVEFLVSFYNNEISEKSEIFDDQFSVERPDGSNFTLKIRSTKLEDSAMYFCASSEGTTNSPLHFGNGTRLTVT.

This chain links TRBV24-1 with TRBJ2-2, with no clear D. The V and J ends lost 3 bases and 6 bases respectively, with 13 bases between them. This CDR3 is built from 15 residues. CDR1 and CDR2 from the germline V gene are KGHDR and SFDVKD. The CDR3 protein is CATSDPKRVSGELFF. As DNA, the CDR3 is TGTGCCACCAGTGATCCCAAACGGGTATCCGGGGAGCTGTTTTTT.

V usage is TRBV2 and J usage is TRBJ2-4; 12 nucleotides match TRBD2. CDR1 SNHLY and CDR2 FYNNEI come from the germline V gene. V lost 6 bases to trimming and J lost 0 bases; unmatched junction nucleotides: 6. The CDR3 covers 17 residues. CDR3 nucleotides: TGTGCCAGCAGATTGACTAGCGGGAGCCTAGCCAAAAACATTCAGTACTTC. This gives the protein CASRLTSGSLAKNIQYF. Variable domain in full (rest from reference TRBV2 and TRBJ2-4): EPEVTQTPSHQVTQMGQEVILRCVPISNHLYFYWYRQILGQKVEFLVSFYNNEISEKSEIFDDQFSVERPDGSNFTLKIRSTKLEDSAMYFCASRLTSGSLAKNIQYFGAGTRLSVL.

The rearrangement joins TRBV5-4 to TRBJ2-5, with D maybe TRBD1 (6 bases). Germline V gene lookup returns CDR1 SGHNT and CDR2 YYREEE (reference sequence). CDR3 size: 14 residues. V lost 0 bases, J lost 5 bases, and 11 bases lay in between. CDR3 nucleotide sequence: TGTGCCAGCAGCTTGGGAGGGGGTATGGAGACCCAGTACTTC. It specifies CASSLGGGMETQYF.

CDR3 in amino acids: CASSALASGGTDTQYF. CDR3 DNA sequence: TGTGCCAGCAGTGCTTTGGCTAGCGGGGGCACAGATACGCAGTATTTT. V and J are TRBV2 and TRBJ2-3; 9 nucleotides agree with TRBD2. V shed 4 bases, J shed 1 base, and the junction held 6 bases outside the gene matches. The CDR3 extends over 16 amino acids. CDR1 is SNHLY, CDR2 FYNNEI, per germline.

The table lists this clone with a few counts. The chain is built from TRBV6-5 and TRBJ2-7; possibly TRBD2 for D (5 bases). This CDR3 has 13 residues. V lost 3 bases and J 0 bases, leaving 6 bases between the germline ends. Germline CDR1 MNHEY, CDR2 SVGAGI. As DNA, the CDR3 is TGTGCCAGCAGTTATACTAGCTCCTACGAGCAGTACTTC. Its translation: CASSYTSSYEQYF.

In DNA form, the CDR3 reads TGTGCCAGTGGCGTTCTCCCCGATACGCAGTATTTT. It codes for CASGVLPDTQYF. The chain links TRBV19 to TRBJ2-3; the D is unclear. Trimming removed 8 bases at V and 6 bases at J, with 12 bases between. This CDR3 has 12 residues. Germline V gene sequence: CDR1 LNHDA, CDR2 SQIVND (reference sequence).

This clone was seen a handful of times. This chain connects TRBV27 to TRBJ2-1; 7 bases map to TRBD2. Germline V CDR1 and CDR2: MNHEY, SMNVEV (reference sequence). The CDR3 contains 14 residues. Germline trimming cut 6 bases from V and 7 bases from J; bases unmatched to any gene: 9. CDR3 sequence: CASRAGTIHNEQFF. CDR3 DNA sequence: TGTGCCAGCAGGGCCGGGACTATCCATAATGAGCAGTTCTTC.

V usage is TRBV4-1 and J usage is TRBJ2-1, with TRBD2 matching 13 bases. Germline values: CDR1 MGHRA, CDR2 YSYEKL. The CDR3 sequence is 15 residues long. With V trimmed by 1 base and J by 8 bases, 2 bases remained unmatched. The CDR3 region is CASSQGTSGSYEQFF. The CDR3 DNA reads as TGCGCCAGCAGCCAAGGGACTAGCGGGAGCTATGAGCAGTTCTTC.